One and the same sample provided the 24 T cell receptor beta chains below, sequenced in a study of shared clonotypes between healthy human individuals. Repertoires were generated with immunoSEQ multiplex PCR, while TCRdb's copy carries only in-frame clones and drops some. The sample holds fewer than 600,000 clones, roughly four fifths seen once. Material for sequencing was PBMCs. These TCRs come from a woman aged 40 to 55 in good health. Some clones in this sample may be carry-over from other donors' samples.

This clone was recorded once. CDR3 protein: CASSPLTDTGELFF. DNA of the CDR3: TGCGCCAGCAGCCCCTTGACAGACACCGGGGAGCTGTTTTTT. The chain uses TRBV5-1 and TRBJ2-2; D is perhaps TRBD1 (5 bases). This CDR3 is built from 14 residues. The V gene's germline CDR1 is SGHRS and CDR2 YFSETQ. V was clipped by 4 bases and J by 3 bases, with 10 bases between them.

CDR3 nucleotides: TGTGCCAGCTCACCGGGACAGGGGGCGGCCGGGGAGCTGTTTTTT. As protein: CASSPGQGAAGELFF. The rearrangement uses TRBV18 and TRBJ2-2; 12 bases match TRBD1. Germline V CDR1 and CDR2: KGHSH, LQKENI. The CDR3 is 15 amino acids. The V segment lost 3 bases and the J segment 6 bases; nucleotides outside the gene matches: 2.

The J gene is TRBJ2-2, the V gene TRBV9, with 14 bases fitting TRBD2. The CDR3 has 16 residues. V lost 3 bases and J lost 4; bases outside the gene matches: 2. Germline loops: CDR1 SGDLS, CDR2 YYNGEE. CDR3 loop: CASSAGTSGSTGELFF. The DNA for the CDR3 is TGTGCCAGCAGCGCCGGGACTAGCGGGAGCACCGGGGAGCTGTTTTTT.

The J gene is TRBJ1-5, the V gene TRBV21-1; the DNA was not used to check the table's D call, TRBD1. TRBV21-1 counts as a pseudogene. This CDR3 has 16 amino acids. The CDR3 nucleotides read TGTGCCAGCAGCAAAGGGACAGGGGCTCCTATTCAGCCCCAGCATTTT. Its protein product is CASSKGTGAPIQPQHF.

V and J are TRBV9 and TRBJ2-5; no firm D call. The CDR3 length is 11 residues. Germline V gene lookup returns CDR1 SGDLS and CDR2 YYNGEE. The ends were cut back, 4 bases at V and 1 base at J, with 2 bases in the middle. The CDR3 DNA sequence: TGTGCCAGCAGCCTCCAAGAGACCCAGTACTTC. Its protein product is CASSLQETQYF.

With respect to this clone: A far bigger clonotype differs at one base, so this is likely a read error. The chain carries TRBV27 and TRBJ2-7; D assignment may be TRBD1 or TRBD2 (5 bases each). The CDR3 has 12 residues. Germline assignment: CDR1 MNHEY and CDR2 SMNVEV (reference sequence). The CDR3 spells CANSFGTHEQYF. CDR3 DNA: TGTGCCAACAGTTTCGGGACCCACGAGCAGTACTTC.

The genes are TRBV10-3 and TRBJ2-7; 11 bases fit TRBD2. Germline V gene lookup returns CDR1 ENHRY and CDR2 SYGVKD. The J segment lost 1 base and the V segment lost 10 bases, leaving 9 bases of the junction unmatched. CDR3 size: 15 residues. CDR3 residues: CATRTSGPESYEQYF. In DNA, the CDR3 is TGTGCCACCCGGACTAGCGGGCCGGAATCCTACGAGCAGTACTTC.

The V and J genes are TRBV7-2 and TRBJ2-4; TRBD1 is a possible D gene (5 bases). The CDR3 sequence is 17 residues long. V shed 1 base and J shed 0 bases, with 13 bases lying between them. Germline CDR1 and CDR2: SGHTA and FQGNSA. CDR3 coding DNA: TGTGCCAGCAGCTTAGGGGGCCTCTGGGTAGCCAAAAACATTCAGTACTTC. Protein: CASSLGGLWVAKNIQYF.

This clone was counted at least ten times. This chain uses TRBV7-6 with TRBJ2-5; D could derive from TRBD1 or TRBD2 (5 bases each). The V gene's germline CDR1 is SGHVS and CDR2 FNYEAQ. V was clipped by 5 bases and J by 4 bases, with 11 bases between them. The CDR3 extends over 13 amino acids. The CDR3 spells CASSPERGETQYF. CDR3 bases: TGTGCCAGCAGCCCTGAGAGGGGAGAGACCCAGTACTTC.

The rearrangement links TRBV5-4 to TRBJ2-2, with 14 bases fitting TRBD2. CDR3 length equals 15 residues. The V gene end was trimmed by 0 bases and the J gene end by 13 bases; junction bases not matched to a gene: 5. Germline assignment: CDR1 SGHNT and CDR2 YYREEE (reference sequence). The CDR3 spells CASSLGGLAGVGLFF. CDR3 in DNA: TGTGCCAGCAGCTTGGGGGGACTAGCGGGAGTTGGGCTGTTTTTT. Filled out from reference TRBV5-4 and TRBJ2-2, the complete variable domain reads ETGVTQSPTHLIKTRGQQVTLRCSSQSGHNTVSWYQQALGQGPQFIFQYYREEENGRGNFPPRFSGLQFPNYSSELNVNALELDDSALYLCASSLGGLAGVGLFFGEGSRLTVL.

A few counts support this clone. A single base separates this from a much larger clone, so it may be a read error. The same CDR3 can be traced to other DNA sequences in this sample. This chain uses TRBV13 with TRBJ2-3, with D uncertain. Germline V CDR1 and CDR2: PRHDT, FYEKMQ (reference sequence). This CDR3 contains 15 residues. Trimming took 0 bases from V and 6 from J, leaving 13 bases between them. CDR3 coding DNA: TGTGCCAGCAGCTTAGGATCCGGTGTGCAGGATACGCAGTATTTT. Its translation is CASSLGSGVQDTQYF.

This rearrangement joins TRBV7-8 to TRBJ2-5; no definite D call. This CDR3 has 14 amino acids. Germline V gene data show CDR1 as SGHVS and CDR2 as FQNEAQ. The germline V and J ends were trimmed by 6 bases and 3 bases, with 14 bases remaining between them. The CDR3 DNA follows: TGTGCCAGCAGTGAAATGCCCGGAAAAGAGACCCAGTACTTC. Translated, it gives CASSEMPGKETQYF.

The CDR3 spells CASSQDLSEAFF. The CDR3 DNA follows: TGTGCCAGCAGCCAAGATTTATCTGAAGCTTTCTTT. V gene TRBV14 combines with J gene TRBJ1-1; no clear D. CDR3 length: 12 amino acids. From germline, CDR1 is SGHDN and CDR2 FVKESK. V lost 0 bases and J lost 6, with 5 bases in between.

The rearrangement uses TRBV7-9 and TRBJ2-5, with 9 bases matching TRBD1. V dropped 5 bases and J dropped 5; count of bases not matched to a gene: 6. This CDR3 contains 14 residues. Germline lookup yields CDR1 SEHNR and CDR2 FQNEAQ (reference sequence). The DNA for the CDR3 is TGTGCCAGCAGCCCCCGGACAGGGGAGGAGACCCAGTACTTC. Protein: CASSPRTGEETQYF.

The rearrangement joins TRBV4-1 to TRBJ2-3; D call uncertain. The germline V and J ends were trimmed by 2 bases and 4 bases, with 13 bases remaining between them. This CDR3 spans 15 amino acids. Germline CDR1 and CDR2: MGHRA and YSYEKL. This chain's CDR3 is CASSQLGSVADTQYF. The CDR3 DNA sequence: TGCGCCAGCAGCCAACTGGGCTCGGTGGCAGATACGCAGTATTTT.

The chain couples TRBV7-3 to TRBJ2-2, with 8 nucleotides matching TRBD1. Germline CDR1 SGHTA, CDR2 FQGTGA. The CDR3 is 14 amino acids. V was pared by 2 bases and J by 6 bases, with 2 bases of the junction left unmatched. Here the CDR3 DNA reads TGTGCCAGCAGCTTACAGGGGGCCCCCGGGGAGCTGTTTTTT. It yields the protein CASSLQGAPGELFF.

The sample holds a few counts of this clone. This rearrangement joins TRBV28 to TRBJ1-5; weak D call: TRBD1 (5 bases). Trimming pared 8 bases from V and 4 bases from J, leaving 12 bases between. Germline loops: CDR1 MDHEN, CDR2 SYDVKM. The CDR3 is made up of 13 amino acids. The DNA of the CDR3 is TGTGCCAGCGACCAGGGTACGAATCAGCCCCAGCATTTT. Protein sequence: CASDQGTNQPQHF.

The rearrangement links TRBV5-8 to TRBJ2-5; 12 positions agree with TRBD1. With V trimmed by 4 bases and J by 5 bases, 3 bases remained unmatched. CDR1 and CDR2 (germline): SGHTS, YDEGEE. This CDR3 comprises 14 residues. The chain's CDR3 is CASSPGTGGETQYF. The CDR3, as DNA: TGTGCCAGCAGCCCTGGGACAGGGGGCGAGACCCAGTACTTC.

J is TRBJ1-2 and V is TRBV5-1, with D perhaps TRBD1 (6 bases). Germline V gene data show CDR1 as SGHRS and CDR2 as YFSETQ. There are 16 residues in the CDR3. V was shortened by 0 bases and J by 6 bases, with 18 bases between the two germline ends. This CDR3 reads CASSLEVGRQAHGYTF. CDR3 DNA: TGCGCCAGCAGCTTGGAGGTAGGGCGACAGGCCCATGGCTACACCTTC.

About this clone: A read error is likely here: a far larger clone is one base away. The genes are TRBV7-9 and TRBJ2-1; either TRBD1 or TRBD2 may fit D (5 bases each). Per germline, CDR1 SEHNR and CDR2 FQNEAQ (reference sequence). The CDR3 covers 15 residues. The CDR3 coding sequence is TGTGCCAGCAGCTTAGGGGACCCATCCTACAATGGGCAGTTCTTC. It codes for CASSLGDPSYNGQFF.

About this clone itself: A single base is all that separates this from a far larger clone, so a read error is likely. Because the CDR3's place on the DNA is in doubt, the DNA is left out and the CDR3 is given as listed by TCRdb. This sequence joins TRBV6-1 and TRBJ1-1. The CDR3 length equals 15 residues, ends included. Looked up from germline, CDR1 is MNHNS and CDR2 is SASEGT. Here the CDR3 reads CASSDVVAGGTEALF.

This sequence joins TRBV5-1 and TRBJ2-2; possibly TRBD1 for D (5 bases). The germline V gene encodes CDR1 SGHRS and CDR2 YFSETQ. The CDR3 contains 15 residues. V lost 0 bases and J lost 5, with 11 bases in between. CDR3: CASSLVVGVTGELFF. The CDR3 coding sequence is TGCGCCAGCAGCTTGGTGGTAGGGGTTACCGGGGAGCTGTTTTTT.

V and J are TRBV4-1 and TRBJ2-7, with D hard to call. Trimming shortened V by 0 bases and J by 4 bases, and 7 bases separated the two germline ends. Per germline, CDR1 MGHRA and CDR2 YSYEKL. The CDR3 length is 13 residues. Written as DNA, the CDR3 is TGCGCCAGCAGCCAAGATAGGTGGTACGAGCAGTACTTC. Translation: CASSQDRWYEQYF.

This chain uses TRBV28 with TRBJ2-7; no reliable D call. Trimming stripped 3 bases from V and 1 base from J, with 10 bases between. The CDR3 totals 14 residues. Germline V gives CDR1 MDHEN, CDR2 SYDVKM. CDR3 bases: TGTGCCAGCAGTTTGATGCCGTCATCCTACGAGCAGTACTTC. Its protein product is CASSLMPSSYEQYF.